The sequence of this T cell receptor beta chain was determined in a study of blood T cells in healthy people across ages. Whole-study findings and limits: Diversity estimates drawn from one million T cells were deemed underestimates. TCR beta diversity per million T cells fell roughly linearly with age.

PCR was performed a second time for about 7 to 11 cycles using a sample-barcoded 5' primer and a J-beta primer mix. A template-switch adaptor containing 12 random nucleotides labeled each cDNA molecule. TCRdb called the 5' RACE reads again in MiXCR, with one record for every CDR3 protein. Here the sample spans around 1,500,000 distinct CDR3 sequences, roughly 40% being singletons. Remarks on this clonotype: Its matching antigen is unknown. The junction and the germline gene differ at one end; a read error may be behind it.

The sequenced sample consisted of blood. This receptor was identified in a young woman in good health.

CDR3 DNA: TGTGTCAGCAACCAGGACAGGAACTATGGCTACACCTTC. It encodes CVSNQDRNYGYTF. The chain carries TRBV12-3 or TRBV12-4 and TRBJ1-2; 7 bases fit TRBD1. This CDR3 is built from 13 residues.